This record concerns one T cell receptor (beta chain) sequence. The CDR3 totals 15 residues. V lost 1 base, J lost 1 base, and 10 bases lay in between. In germline, CDR1 is SGHTA, CDR2 FQGNSA. The RNA input was roughly 0.45 to 1 ug, and it was reverse transcribed with random hexamers. Using its own MiXCR run on the immunoSEQ multiplex PCR reads, TCRdb lists one record per CDR3 protein. This table has about 300,000 distinct CDR3 sequences, around 92% appearing once. These data come from a study of CD8 T cells in Susac syndrome. The genes are TRBV7-2 and TRBJ2-5, with a possible D match to TRBD2 (6 bases). The receptor comes from a human donor with multiple sclerosis. The sample comprised CD4+ T cells from PBMCs. The CDR3 DNA is TGTGCCAGCAGCTTAGTGGGCGGGGCCCAAGAGACCCAGTACTTC. As protein: CASSLVGGAQETQYF.